This T cell receptor beta chain was recorded in a study of T cell responses to AZD1222 COVID-19 vaccine. Trimming took 6 bases from V and 9 from J; bases not matched to a gene: 15. Germline V gene data show CDR1 as ENHRY and CDR2 as SYGVKD. This CDR3 contains 16 residues. Whole-study findings and limits: Recipients of AZD1222 seropositive at baseline numbered only 6 or 7. Repertoire collection took place solely once the T cell response had peaked. Among spike-specific TCRs, nearly half reportedly target unmutated variant regions.

Assay used: immunoSEQ multiplex PCR; TCRdb lists only in-frame clones, some missing. The data show around 60,000 clones, approximately 90% seen once. A word on this clone: What it binds is not known.

Specimen: peripheral blood, collected 28 days after the second dose of the MenACWY control vaccine. The clonotype originates from an adult who received the MenACWY meningococcal vaccine as a control. V is TRBV10-3 and J is TRBJ2-1; 9 bases are shared with TRBD1. The CDR3 DNA reads TGTGCCATCAGCCCCGACCCGGGACAGGGAATTGGTGAGCAGTTCTTC. It translates to CAISPDPGQGIGEQFF.